This TCR beta chain was recovered during a study of persistence of HIV-infected CD4 T cells. Study summary: Up to roughly 180 mL blood was drawn at multiple time points; a couple of donors had single-time leukapheresis.

Turning to this clone: Its antigen is undetermined.

Broader study findings: Antigen-responding cells were enriched for degenerate expanded CDR3beta sequences.

Cells were stimulated with CMV-infected fibroblast lysates at approximately 10 ug/mL. Memory cells lacking CD40L and CD69 with high CD45RO were sorted. Sequencing used immunoSEQ version 4 in survey mode. Generated by immunoSEQ multiplex PCR, the TCRdb table keeps only in-frame clones and is missing some. The sample carries about 37,000 clones, 80% recorded once. The V and J ends lost 6 bases and 4 bases, in that order; junction bases with no gene match: 12. The CDR3 contains 16 residues. Germline loops: CDR1 MNHEY, CDR2 SMNVEV (reference sequence). This chain links TRBV27 with TRBJ1-5, with TRBD1 identical over 7 bases. The sequence derives from an adult man with HIV who was CMV-seropositive. The material was CD4+ T cells sorted from PBMCs after roughly 18-hour stimulation, obtained from a patient who received antiretroviral therapy. This chain's CDR3 is CASRGQGGLPNQPQHF. The CDR3 nucleotides read TGTGCCAGCAGAGGTCAGGGGGGCCTGCCAAATCAGCCCCAGCATTTT.